These T cell receptor beta chains were read from a single sample in a study of Graves' ophthalmopathy and Graves' hyperthyroidism. TCRdb recomputed calls from the multiplex PCR reads with MiXCR, one row per CDR3 protein. Of fewer than 350,000 distinct CDR3 sequences listed, around a sixth were seen once; the top ten hold 9% to 15%. The specimen was peripheral blood. These receptors all stem from an adult man with Graves' ophthalmopathy. Each CDR3 is given with its conserved first and last residue. The D gene is left open where the match is weak. A clone size is listed for some rows: how often the clone was seen (once, few, many), or a class if it is expanded.

j_gene,d_gene,v_gene,abundance,CDR3nt,CDR3aa
TRBJ1-1,.,TRBV6-2/TRBV6-3,.,TGTGCCAGCAGTCCGACTATTGGATCCACTGAAGCTTTCTTT,CASSPTIGSTEAFF
TRBJ1-4,.,TRBV15,.,TGTGCCACCAGCAGAGGACATCGGACGGATGAAAAACTGTTTTTT,CATSRGHRTDEKLFF
TRBJ1-1,.,TRBV6-5,many,TGTGCCAGCAGTTACGGAATTTCCCGTGAAGCTTTCTTT,CASSYGISREAFF
TRBJ2-7,.,TRBV7-2,many,TGTGCCAGCAGCCAGACCGCGGGGTCCTACGAGCAGTACTTC,CASSQTAGSYEQYF
TRBJ2-5,.,TRBV29-1,many,TGCAGCGTTGATTTCGGCGGACAGCAAGAGACCCAGTACTTC,CSVDFGGQQETQYF
TRBJ2-1,.,TRBV7-3,.,TGTGCCAGCAGCTCCCCCGGGACTTCTCAGTTCTTC,CASSSPGTSQFF
TRBJ2-5,.,TRBV14,many,TGTGCCAGCAGCCAAGGGCGTCAGGGCTATCAAGAGACCCAGTACTTC,CASSQGRQGYQETQYF
TRBJ2-7,.,TRBV28,many,TGTGCCAGCAGTTCCACATCCGAGCAGTACTTC,CASSSTSEQYF
TRBJ2-2,.,TRBV27,.,TGTGCCAGCAGTTTGTGGGCCGGCACCGGGGAGCTGTTTTTT,CASSLWAGTGELFF
TRBJ1-1,TRBD1,TRBV12-3/TRBV12-4,many,TGTGCCAGCAGTTTGGGGACAGATGTTTGGCATGCTTTCTTT,CASSLGTDVWHAFF
TRBJ2-4,.,TRBV14,many,TGTGCCAGCAGCCAAGTTGGAAGCGCAGGAAGAGCCAAAAACATTCAGTACTTC,CASSQVGSAGRAKNIQYF
TRBJ2-7,.,TRBV27,many,TGTGCCAGCAGTTTAATCGGGGGTGGTACCTACGAGCAGTACTTC,CASSLIGGGTYEQYF
TRBJ2-7,TRBD2,TRBV6-4,.,TGTGCCAGCAGTCCCCGGACACCCTCCGGGACTAGCGGGGGGAGCTCCTACGAGCAGTACTTC,CASSPRTPSGTSGGSSYEQYF